These 14 T cell receptor beta chains share one sample of origin, sequenced in a study of long-term antiretroviral therapy in people with HIV. Running of the v3.0 immunoSEQ assay took place at survey level. Some clones are missing from TCRdb's copy, which holds only in-frame ones; the method was immunoSEQ multiplex PCR. The sample records about 15,000 clones, just over 85% being singletons. Sequencing used unsorted PBMCs, obtained more than 2.2 years before starting antiretroviral therapy. The receptor set was obtained from a woman aged 30 to 39 with HIV.

The gene calls are TRBV10-1 and TRBJ1-1, with D perhaps matching TRBD1 (5 bases). The germline V and J ends were trimmed by 7 bases and 3 bases, with 15 bases remaining between them. CDR1 WNHNN and CDR2 SYGVQD come from the germline V gene (reference sequence). The CDR3 contains 14 residues. Here the CDR3 reads CASKERGSDTEAFF. The CDR3 region has the DNA TGCGCCAGCAAGGAGAGGGGATCGGACACTGAAGCTTTCTTT.

V is TRBV4-2 and J is TRBJ1-4; D ambiguous. The germline V and J ends were trimmed by 1 base and 0 bases, with 12 bases remaining between them. CDR3 length: 17 amino acids. Looked up from germline, CDR1 is LGHNA and CDR2 is YNFKEQ. The CDR3, as DNA: TGTGCCAGCAGCCAAGGGGGATCAGGAGCAACTAATGAAAAACTGTTTTTT. Encoded protein: CASSQGGSGATNEKLFF.

J is TRBJ2-6 and V is TRBV9; D unresolved. The CDR3 consists of 13 residues. Germline loops: CDR1 SGDLS, CDR2 YYNGEE. Trimming removed 2 bases at V and 3 bases at J, with 3 bases between. CDR3 loop: CASSVSGANVLTF. As DNA, the CDR3 is TGTGCCAGCAGCGTCAGTGGGGCCAACGTCCTGACTTTC.

The J gene is TRBJ2-2, the V gene TRBV25-1, with D possibly TRBD1 on 5 matching bases. This CDR3 region has 14 residues. CDR1 is MGHDK, CDR2 SYGVNS, per germline. Deletions cut 3 bases from V and 5 bases from J, with 10 bases between. CDR3 bases: TGTGCCAGCAGTGACGTCAAGGGGACCGGGGAGCTGTTTTTT. This encodes CASSDVKGTGELFF.

CDR3 sequence: CACQPRMNTEAFF. The CDR3 DNA is TGTGCCTGCCAGCCCCGGATGAACACTGAAGCTTTCTTT. The genes are TRBV30 and TRBJ1-1; D is ambiguous. Germline V CDR1 and CDR2: GTSNPN, SVGIG (reference sequence). The V end lost 6 bases, the J end lost 0 bases, and 11 bases lay between the germline ends. This CDR3 is 13 amino acids long. The variable domain in full, completed from reference TRBV30 and TRBJ1-1, reads SQTIHQWPATLVQPVGSPLSLECTVEGTSNPNLYWYRQAAGRGLQLLFYSVGIGQISSEVPQNLSASRPQDRQFILSSKKLLLSDSGFYLCACQPRMNTEAFFGQGTRLTVV.

By sample fraction, this clone is medium-sized. The germline gene is not matched at one end of the junction; a read error may be the cause. V and J are TRBV6-5 and TRBJ1-4; D remains unclear. The CDR3 loop spans 12 amino acids. The V gene's germline CDR1 is MNHEY and CDR2 SVGAGI. CDR3 region: CASSPHSAPEVF. The CDR3 coding sequence is TGTGCCAGCAGCCCCCATTCGGCCCCAGAGGTTTTT.

V and J are TRBV5-1 and TRBJ1-1; D is possibly TRBD1 (6 bases). Deletions cut 6 bases from V and 1 base from J, with 16 bases between. The CDR3 length is 15 residues. Germline V lookup: CDR1 SGHRS, CDR2 YFSETQ. The CDR3 loop is CASNRAGRANTEAFF. As DNA, the CDR3 is TGCGCCAGCAACAGGGCCGGCAGGGCGAACACTGAAGCTTTCTTT.

The chain links TRBV4-3 to TRBJ2-7; 10 nucleotides line up with TRBD2. Germline V gives CDR1 LGHNA, CDR2 YSLEER. J lost 3 bases, V lost 0 bases, and 8 bases had no gene match. The CDR3 sequence is 17 residues long. The CDR3 is CASSQERILAGGYEQYF. The DNA for the CDR3 is TGCGCCAGCAGCCAAGAACGAATCTTAGCGGGGGGCTACGAGCAGTACTTC.

The chain carries TRBV7-9 and TRBJ1-3; 8 bases match TRBD1. Germline CDR1 is SEHNR and CDR2 is FQNEAQ (reference sequence). The V gene end was trimmed by 6 bases and the J gene end by 3 bases; junction bases not matched to a gene: 7. This CDR3 contains 15 residues. The CDR3 sequence is CASSPGGYSGNTIYF. CDR3 coding DNA: TGTGCCAGCAGTCCAGGGGGCTATAGTGGAAACACCATATATTTT.

The J gene is TRBJ2-6, the V gene TRBV7-9; either TRBD1 or TRBD2 may supply D (6 bases each). From germline, CDR1 is SEHNR and CDR2 FQNEAQ (reference sequence). The CDR3 sequence is 16 residues long. V shed 5 bases and J shed 4 bases, with 15 bases lying between them. CDR3 in amino acids: CASSRGGLVGANVLTF. The CDR3 coding sequence is TGTGCCAGCAGCCGAGGGGGGCTGGTCGGGGCCAACGTCCTGACTTTC.

The gene calls are TRBV30 and TRBJ1-6; tentative D call: TRBD1 (5 bases). Trimming shortened V by 3 bases and J by 9 bases, and 21 bases separated the two germline ends. Germline V gene data show CDR1 as GTSNPN and CDR2 as SVGIG (reference sequence). The CDR3 contains 16 residues. The CDR3 here is CAWSPPPRRGASPLHF. The CDR3 region has the DNA TGTGCCTGGAGCCCCCCCCCTCGGCGAGGGGCTTCACCCCTCCACTTT.

This chain joins TRBV5-1 and TRBJ1-1, with a weak D call TRBD1 (5 bases). Germline V gene data show CDR1 as SGHRS and CDR2 as YFSETQ. V lost 7 bases and J lost 1, with 14 bases in between. The CDR3 runs 14 residues. CDR3 nucleotide sequence: TGCGCCAGCGCCGGGGGAGGGGCGAACACTGAAGCTTTCTTT. It encodes CASAGGGANTEAFF.

This rearrangement joins TRBV4-3 to TRBJ2-1, with TRBD1 identical over 8 bases. The CDR3 extends over 13 amino acids. The J segment lost 6 bases and the V segment lost 5 bases, leaving 3 bases of the junction unmatched. The germline gives CDR1 LGHNA, CDR2 YSLEER. For the CDR3, the DNA is TGCGCCAGCAGCTACCAGGGGGCCAATGAGCAGTTCTTC. Translated, it gives CASSYQGANEQFF.

V is TRBV6-5 and J is TRBJ2-2; D is unresolved. The CDR3 extends over 14 amino acids. CDR1 is MNHEY, CDR2 SVGAGI, per germline. V lost 6 bases and J lost 2, with 10 bases in between. CDR3 protein: CASRAAFNTGELFF. CDR3 nucleotide sequence: TGTGCCAGCAGGGCAGCGTTTAACACCGGGGAGCTGTTTTTT.